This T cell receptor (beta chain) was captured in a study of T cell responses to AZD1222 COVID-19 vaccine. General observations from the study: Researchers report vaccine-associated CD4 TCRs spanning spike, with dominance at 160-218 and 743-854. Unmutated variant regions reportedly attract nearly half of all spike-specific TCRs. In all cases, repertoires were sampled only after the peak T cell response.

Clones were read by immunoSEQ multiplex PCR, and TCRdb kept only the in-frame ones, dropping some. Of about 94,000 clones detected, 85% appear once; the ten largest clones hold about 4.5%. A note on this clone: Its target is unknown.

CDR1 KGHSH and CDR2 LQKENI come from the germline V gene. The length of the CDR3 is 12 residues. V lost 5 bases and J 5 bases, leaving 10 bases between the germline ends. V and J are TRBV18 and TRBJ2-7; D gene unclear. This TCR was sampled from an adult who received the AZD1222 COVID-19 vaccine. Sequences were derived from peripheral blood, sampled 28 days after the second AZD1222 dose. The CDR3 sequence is CASSGSLNEQYF. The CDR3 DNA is TGTGCCAGCTCAGGGTCCCTCAACGAGCAGTACTTC. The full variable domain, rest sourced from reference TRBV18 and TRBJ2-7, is NAGVMQNPRHLVRRRGQEARLRCSPMKGHSHVYWYRQLPEEGLKFMVYLQKENIIDESGMPKERFSAEFPKEGPSILRIQQVVRGDSAAYFCASSGSLNEQYFGPGTRLTVT.